The clone carrying this T cell receptor (beta chain) was picked up many times. The antigen remains undetermined. V trimming: 2 bases; J trimming: 5 bases; junction bases outside the gene matches: 9. The CDR3 sequence is 17 residues long. CDR1 and CDR2 from the germline V gene are MNHEY and SVGEGT. TCRdb re-called the PCR reads with MiXCR, one entry per CDR3 protein. The profile covers some 66,000 distinct CDR3 sequences, with around 19% appearing a single time and more than 1.3% taken by the ten largest. This entry is derived from a study of molecular identifiers for immune sequencing clone quantification. Study outcomes and limitations: Clones above 20 RNA copies contained over 98% of effector molecules and under 1% of naive molecules.

From roughly 20,000 to 1,000,000 sorted cells, naive CD8 libraries were generated with 10%, 30% or 50% RNA. Sorted naive CD8 T cells were those defined as CD8+CD4-CCR7+CD45RA+. The gene calls are TRBV6-2 or TRBV6-3 and TRBJ2-2; 9 bases fit TRBD1. Input material: naive CD8+ T cells from blood, with Jurkat cell RNA spiked in. Stated subset: FACS-sorted CD8+CD4-CCR7+CD45RA+ naive T cells. This clonotype was obtained from a human donor in good health. Some libraries in this study had Jurkat cell RNA spiked in. The CDR3 DNA sequence: TGTGCCAGCAGTTACCCCAAAACAGGGGGCAGTACCGGGGAGCTGTTTTTT. This translates into CASSYPKTGGSTGELFF.